This T cell receptor (beta chain) emerged from a study of cytomegalovirus exposure and HLA in healthy donors. Looking at the study overall: Among the 370 or so donors who were genotyped, roughly 85% fell in the genetic ancestry cluster that is associated with self-reported Caucasian donors.

Primers included in the PCR were 60 Vbeta and 13 Jbeta primers. Sequencing was performed with immunoSEQ multiplex PCR; in TCRdb, only in-frame clones are kept and a portion is missing. Here the sample spans 250,000 or so clones, over 90% being singletons. Points from the study as a whole: An analysis done earlier found most TCR beta V segments productive about 87% or about 30% of the time. In a later analysis, specific HLA alleles were associated with over 15,000 TCR beta sequences at a 0.05 false discovery rate. With DRB1 most and HLA-C fewest, TCR association rates differed between HLA loci in a later analysis.

Points on this clone: Its specificity is unknown.

J gave up 6 bases and V 0 bases, and 9 bases lay outside the gene matches. CDR3 size: 17 residues. Germline loops: CDR1 SGHVS, CDR2 FQNEAQ. This receptor was identified in a girl under 10 years old in good health and CMV-seronegative. Sequencing was carried out using PBMCs. The gene calls are TRBV7-8 and TRBJ1-4; 8 nucleotides agree with TRBD1. CDR3: CASSLAARQGRDEKLFF. CDR3 DNA: TGTGCCAGCAGCTTAGCCGCAAGACAGGGGAGGGATGAAAAACTGTTTTTT.